This T cell receptor beta chain was retrieved from a study of vaccination effects on CD4 cells after COVID-19. Overall study: The study sampled a few convalescent patients both early and late after vaccination.

Subsequent to approximately 11 days of culture, CD4+ T cells were isolated. Their SARS-CoV-2 infection, verified by PCR, occurred between March and December 2020. The participants, recipients of two vaccine doses, got either BNT162b2 or mRNA-1273. The CDR3 runs 14 residues. V was pared by 3 bases and J by 0 bases, with 12 bases between. Looked up from germline, CDR1 is DFQATT and CDR2 is SNEGSKA (reference sequence). Study conclusions and caveats: Marked clonal contraction of infection- and vaccine-induced clones was seen late after vaccination.

Libraries were prepared by immunoSEQ multiplex PCR; TCRdb keeps only in-frame clonotypes and omits some of them. Counted here are tens of thousands of clones, approximately 82% occurring once; the ten biggest clones make up approximately 3.8%. The count of this clone is one. Its specificity is not known. The chain joins TRBV20-1 to TRBJ2-7, with D unclear. The sequencing used CD4+ T cells from PBMCs cultured without peptide, collected after COVID-19 vaccination. This sequence originates from a human donor who had a prior SARS-CoV-2 infection. Here the CDR3 DNA reads TGCAGTGCTAGTATAAAGGCCGGCTCCTACGAGCAGTACTTC. Its protein is CSASIKAGSYEQYF.